Here is one TCR beta chain with its context. Its antigen is currently unknown. This may be a read error, as it is one base from a much larger clone. This sample is drawn from a study of T cell repertoires in cytomegalovirus infection. Background on the study: Selection of CMV epitopes for the study included recently identified HLA-C-restricted and well-studied HLA-B-restricted ones. It can be stated that public TCR beta signatures indicated CMV infection as well as a matching HLA type. Study results and caveats: HLA-C-restricted CMV-specific TCR beta clonotypes prevailed in the ex vivo response. Cumulative frequency (of public TCR beta family members) identified carriers of CMV plus the relevant HLA.

In TCRdb, the reads were re-called with MiXCR into one record per CDR3 protein. The sample records about 830,000 distinct CDR3 sequences, approximately 29% being singletons. The germline V gene has CDR1 MNHEY and CDR2 SVGAGI. This CDR3 is built from 14 residues. The V end lost 0 bases, the J end lost 4 bases, and 9 bases lay between the germline ends. Source: cultured CD8+ T cells from PBMCs, taken from culture after CMV antigen stimulation. This chain uses TRBV6-5 with TRBJ1-1; D is possibly TRBD1 (5 bases). The TCR was taken from a human donor in good health (CMV status not recorded). Some clones in this sample may be carry-over from other donors' samples. CDR3 sequence: CASSYSAGTTEAFF. In DNA form, the CDR3 reads TGTGCCAGCAGTTACTCTGCCGGGACCACTGAAGCTTTCTTT.